The present T cell receptor beta chain was sequenced within a study of blood T cell repertoires in COVID-19. Study as a whole: Researchers got acute and convalescent COVID-19 samples from the United States, Italy and Spain. The cDNA or gDNA used as material had been derived from T cells, B-cell-depleted T cells, or PBMCs.

This clone was seen only once. This CDR3 is built from 16 residues. CDR1 is SGDLS and CDR2 is YYNGEE in the germline V gene. With V trimmed by 7 bases and J by 7 bases, 15 bases remained unmatched. Authors' data handling: Reference gene primers were amplified, and this amplification served to estimate nucleated cell counts. Assay used: immunoSEQ multiplex PCR; TCRdb lists only in-frame clones, some missing. V and J calls and clone size are given by that table; D and trimming were obtained from the DNA. The sample holds 200,000 to 300,000 clones, around 85% seen once. The chain has TRBV9 and TRBJ1-4, with TRBD1 matching over 8 bases. The sequencing input was PBMCs or T cells enriched from blood (not recorded which). This clonotype was obtained from a woman between 45 and 65 years old with acute COVID-19. DNA of the CDR3: TGTGCCAGCTCCCCTGCGGTGGCAGGGGGCCGTGAAAAACTGTTTTTT. Its protein product is CASSPAVAGGREKLFF. Variable domain in full (rest from reference TRBV9 and TRBJ1-4): DSGVTQTPKHLITATGQRVTLRCSPRSGDLSVYWYQQSLDQGLQFLIQYYNGEERAKGNILERFSAQQFPDLHSELNLSSLELGDSALYFCASSPAVAGGREKLFFGSGTQLSVL.